This passage covers 5 T cell receptor beta chains from one sample sequenced in a study of blood T cell repertoires in COVID-19. Method: immunoSEQ multiplex PCR; TCRdb's copy keeps in-frame clones and lacks some. The sample lists roughly 80,000 clones; 60% to 85% were seen once. Material: peripheral blood. The receptors shown here come from a human donor in a cohort sampled during active COVID-19.

The chain has TRBV30 and TRBJ2-2; D not certain. This CDR3 contains 13 residues. The ends were cut back, 7 bases at V and 1 base at J, with 10 bases in the middle. Germline assignment: CDR1 GTSNPN and CDR2 SVGIG (reference sequence). CDR3 protein: CAYLDMNTGELFF. CDR3 sequence (DNA): TGTGCCTACCTCGACATGAACACCGGGGAGCTGTTTTTT. The full variable domain, its missing parts supplied by reference TRBV30 and TRBJ2-2, is SQTIHQWPATLVQPVGSPLSLECTVEGTSNPNLYWYRQAAGRGLQLLFYSVGIGQISSEVPQNLSASRPQDRQFILSSKKLLLSDSGFYLCAYLDMNTGELFFGEGSRLTVL.

This chain links TRBV7-6 with TRBJ2-7, with D unresolved. The V and J ends lost 1 base and 6 bases respectively, with 10 bases between them. Germline lookup yields CDR1 SGHVS and CDR2 FNYEAQ. This CDR3 is built from 13 residues. The CDR3 sequence is CASSLGASGEQYV. Written as DNA, the CDR3 is TGTGCCAGCAGCTTAGGTGCCAGTGGCGAGCAGTACGTC.

The V call is TRBV4-1, the J call TRBJ1-2; tentatively, D is TRBD1 (5 bases). Germline V gives CDR1 MGHRA, CDR2 YSYEKL. V was pared by 6 bases and J by 3 bases, with 14 bases between. This CDR3 has 14 residues. This CDR3 reads CASRPAPGDYGYTF. CDR3 nucleotides: TGCGCCAGCAGGCCCGCTCCGGGGGACTATGGCTACACCTTC.

CDR3 residues: CASSRGWDEQFF. DNA for the CDR3: TGTGCCAGCAGTCGAGGATGGGATGAGCAGTTCTTC. The J gene is TRBJ2-1, the V gene TRBV12-3 or TRBV12-4; the D is unclear. The CDR3 length is 12 residues. V was clipped by 5 bases and J by 8 bases, with 10 bases between them.

The sample holds a few counts of this clone. This chain connects TRBV5-1 to TRBJ1-1; TRBD1 is a possible D gene (6 bases). Germline V lookup: CDR1 SGHRS, CDR2 YFSETQ. This CDR3 has 12 amino acids. Trimming took off 5 bases at V and 1 base at J, with 6 bases between the two ends. Here the CDR3 DNA reads TGCGCCAGCAGACAGGGGAACACTGAAGCTTTCTTT. This encodes CASRQGNTEAFF. The full variable domain, completed using reference TRBV5-1 and TRBJ1-1, is KAGVTQTPRYLIKTRGQQVTLSCSPISGHRSVSWYQQTPGQGLQFLFEYFSETQRNKGNFPGRFSGRQFSNSRSEMNVSTLELGDSALYLCASRQGNTEAFFGQGTRLTVV.